The clone carrying this T cell receptor beta chain was observed at least ten times. Its specificity is unknown. These data originate in a study of T-cell reconstitution after alpha-beta-depleted transplantation in children. Study-wide results and caveats: About two months after transplant, alpha-beta T cells reportedly came from several hundred expanded graft clones. Newly produced T cells mostly provided counts and TCRbeta diversity after one year, as hyperexpanded clones declined.

Unique molecular identifiers were used in preparing the TCRbeta library. TCRdb reanalysed the PCR reads using MiXCR and keeps one entry per CDR3 protein. The sample has approximately 300,000 distinct CDR3 sequences, about a tenth seen once; the top ten hold around 7.5%. V lost 1 base, J lost 5 bases, and 5 bases stayed unmatched. The length of the CDR3 is 16 residues. From germline, CDR1 is LGHNA and CDR2 YNFKEQ. The source was PBMCs, collected before TCRalphabeta/CD19-depleted stem cell transplant. The chain uses TRBV4-2 and TRBJ1-6; 7 positions agree with TRBD1. This TCR was sampled from a boy in the first two years of life with acute myeloid leukemia, due to receive a stem cell transplant. CDR3 nucleotide sequence: TGTGCCAGCAGCCAAGGATGGGACAGTCATAATTCACCCCTCCACTTT. Its translation: CASSQGWDSHNSPLHF.